A single sample gave rise to the 17 T cell receptor beta chains below, sequenced in a study of neoadjuvant anti-PD-1 for oral cavity cancer. Produced via immunoSEQ multiplex PCR; TCRdb's table is partial and in-frame only. The sample includes tens of thousands of clones, 79% of them seen just once. Source: PBMCs, taken before nivolumab (anti-PD-1) treatment. The receptors originated from a person between 40 and 79 years old with oral cavity squamous cell carcinoma.

This rearrangement joins TRBV2 to TRBJ1-2; possibly TRBD1 for D (6 bases). Germline V CDR1 and CDR2: SNHLY, FYNNEI. This CDR3 has 12 residues. The germline V and J ends were trimmed by 3 bases and 6 bases, with 8 bases remaining between them. CDR3 DNA: TGTGCCAGCAGTGAGAGGGGGGATGGCTACACCTTC. Its protein is CASSERGDGYTF.

Details on this clone: The junction departs from the called germline gene at one end, perhaps through a read error. The chain couples TRBV15 to TRBJ1-1; D is uncertain. Germline V gene sequence: CDR1 LNHNV, CDR2 YYDKDF (reference sequence). This CDR3 region has 14 residues. The CDR3 DNA sequence: TGTGCCACCGGCAGTAGGGCAGTGAACACTGAAGCTTTCTTT. Protein: CATGSRAVNTEAFF.

The table lists this clone with a few counts. V is TRBV28 and J is TRBJ2-3, with 10 bases that match TRBD1. V lost 4 bases to trimming and J lost 1 base; unmatched junction nucleotides: 11. The germline V gene encodes CDR1 MDHEN and CDR2 SYDVKM. The CDR3 has 18 amino acids. The CDR3 protein is CASSSGTGVGSRTDTQYF. The DNA of the CDR3 is TGTGCCAGCAGTTCCGGGACAGGGGTAGGTTCACGCACAGATACGCAGTATTTT.

The gene calls are TRBV4-1 and TRBJ2-3; 14 bases are shared with TRBD2. Germline V gene sequence: CDR1 MGHRA, CDR2 YSYEKL. Trimming removed 4 bases from V and 5 bases from J; junction bases left unmatched: 2. The CDR3 is made up of 15 amino acids. In nucleotides, the CDR3 is TGCGCCAGCAGCCTGGGACTAGCGGGGGTAGATACGCAGTATTTT. Residues: CASSLGLAGVDTQYF.

As to this clone: Its ends do not fully match the called genes, so a read error is possible. The chain is built from TRBV4-1 and TRBJ2-6; 11 bases match TRBD2. The CDR3 contains 22 residues. Germline CDR1 reads MGHRA; CDR2 reads YSYEKL. The CDR3 sequence is CASSQDGGAGLAGFGGANVPTF. The CDR3 bases are TGCGCCAGCAGCCAAGATGGGGGAGCCGGACTAGCGGGTTTCGGTGGGGCCAACGTCCCGACTTTC.

V usage is TRBV5-6 and J usage is TRBJ1-1; TRBD1 might be the D (5 bases). CDR1 is SGHDT and CDR2 is YYEEEE in the germline V gene. V dropped 5 bases and J dropped 5 bases, with 19 bases sitting between them. This CDR3 region has 15 residues. CDR3 coding DNA: TGTGCCAGCAGGGACTGGGGCAGTCGGGCGACTGAAGCTTTCTTT. This codes for CASRDWGSRATEAFF.

This rearrangement joins TRBV5-5 to TRBJ1-5; 7 positions agree with TRBD1. There are 16 residues in the CDR3. The trim removed 4 bases at V and 1 base at J, leaving 8 bases unmatched. Germline assignment: CDR1 SGHKS and CDR2 YYEKEE (reference sequence). The CDR3 loop is CASSLVGGQSNQPQHF. Here the CDR3 DNA reads TGTGCCAGCAGCCTGGTAGGGGGCCAGAGCAATCAGCCCCAGCATTTT. Full variable domain (rest looked up from reference TRBV5-5 and TRBJ1-5): DAGVTQSPTHLIKTRGQQVTLRCSPISGHKSVSWYQQVLGQGPQFIFQYYEKEERGRGNFPDRFSARQFPNYSSELNVNALLLGDSALYLCASSLVGGQSNQPQHFGDGTRLSIL.

This clone came up once. The V and J genes are TRBV28 and TRBJ2-6; 8 nucleotides match TRBD2. The V gene end was trimmed by 4 bases and the J gene end by 4 bases; junction bases not matched to a gene: 6. The germline gives CDR1 MDHEN, CDR2 SYDVKM. The CDR3 covers 16 residues. DNA for the CDR3: TGTGCCAGCAGTTCGGTAAGGACTAGCGGGGCCAACGTCCTGACTTTC. Translation gives CASSSVRTSGANVLTF.

CDR3: CASSLDIAGGSSYNEQFF. CDR3 DNA: TGTGCCAGCAGCTTGGATATAGCGGGGGGGAGCTCCTACAATGAGCAGTTCTTC. This chain joins TRBV5-4 and TRBJ2-1; 11 bases are a match to TRBD2. Germline V lookup: CDR1 SGHNT, CDR2 YYREEE (reference sequence). This CDR3 is built from 18 residues. V dropped 0 bases and J dropped 0; count of bases not matched to a gene: 5.

V usage is TRBV6-4 and J usage is TRBJ1-2, with 9 positions matching TRBD1. With V trimmed by 3 bases and J by 8 bases, 10 bases remained unmatched. The CDR3 contains 15 residues. Germline V gives CDR1 MRHNA, CDR2 SNTAGT. CDR3 coding DNA: TGTGCCAGCAGTGATCCATTCCTCACAGGGGGCGGCTACACCTTC. Protein product: CASSDPFLTGGGYTF.

The chain joins TRBV4-1 to TRBJ1-1, with TRBD1 identical over 10 bases. V gave up 4 bases and J gave up 7 bases; unmatched junction bases: 12. Germline-derived CDR1 and CDR2 are MGHRA and YSYEKL. CDR3 length: 16 residues. The CDR3 region is CASSPRLRQGASEAFF. CDR3 bases: TGCGCCAGCAGCCCCCGGTTGAGACAGGGGGCTAGTGAAGCTTTCTTT.

This chain links TRBV5-6 with TRBJ2-7, with D uncertain. Germline loops: CDR1 SGHDT, CDR2 YYEEEE. This CDR3 is built from 15 residues. V gave up 2 bases and J gave up 0 bases, with 12 bases separating them. This CDR3 is CASSFRAASSYEQYF. CDR3 DNA sequence: TGTGCCAGCAGCTTTAGGGCAGCAAGCTCCTACGAGCAGTACTTC.

V and J are TRBV12-5 and TRBJ1-2; 10 bases map to TRBD1. V shed 3 bases, J shed 4 bases, and the junction held 8 bases outside the gene matches. From germline, CDR1 is LGHNT and CDR2 FRNRAP. The CDR3 runs 16 residues. The CDR3 is CASGFWGQGRSYGYTF. In nucleotides, the CDR3 is TGTGCTAGTGGTTTTTGGGGACAGGGGAGAAGCTATGGCTACACCTTC. Using reference TRBV12-5 and TRBJ1-2 for the parts outside the CDR3, the full variable domain is DARVTQTPRHKVTEMGQEVTMRCQPILGHNTVFWYRQTMMQGLELLAYFRNRAPLDDSGMPKDRFSAEMPDATLATLKIQPSEPRDSAVYFCASGFWGQGRSYGYTFGSGTRLTVV.

In its sample, this clone was seen a few times. The chain has TRBV29-1 and TRBJ1-2; D is ambiguous. The V end was cut by 7 bases, the J end by 4 bases, with 10 bases between. The CDR3 totals 11 residues. Germline values: CDR1 SQVTM, CDR2 ANQGSEA. The CDR3 DNA sequence: TGCAGCGACACGGGCGGCTATGGCTACACCTTC. It encodes CSDTGGYGYTF.

The rearrangement uses TRBV5-1 and TRBJ1-2, with D possibly matching TRBD1 (5 bases). Germline V gene lookup returns CDR1 SGHRS and CDR2 YFSETQ. Trimming cost V 0 bases and J 2 bases, with 5 bases left between them. The length of the CDR3 is 13 residues. This CDR3 is CASSLGQNYGYTF. The CDR3 DNA follows: TGCGCCAGCAGCTTGGGACAGAACTATGGCTACACCTTC.

The V gene is TRBV19, the J gene TRBJ1-3, with 7 bases identical to TRBD1. After removal of 6 bases from V and 3 bases from J, the junction contained 8 bases not matched to a gene. The CDR3 loop spans 15 amino acids. Germline V gene lookup returns CDR1 LNHDA and CDR2 SQIVND (reference sequence). The CDR3 DNA is TGTGCCAGTAGAAGACCGGGACAGTTTGGAAACACCATATATTTT. This gives the protein CASRRPGQFGNTIYF.

The J gene is TRBJ1-5, the V gene TRBV6-1; D uncertain. The germline V gene encodes CDR1 MNHNS and CDR2 SASEGT. The CDR3 spans 13 residues. V was cut by 0 bases and J by 7 bases, with 7 bases left in between. This CDR3 reads CASSEASRQPQHF. CDR3 bases: TGTGCCAGCAGTGAAGCTTCCAGGCAGCCCCAGCATTTT.